This TCR beta chain was captured in a study of CD8 T cells in ankylosing spondylitis. Concerning this clonotype itself: Its specificity is unknown.

This CDR3 contains 15 residues. V lost 4 bases and J 0 bases, leaving 13 bases between the germline ends. Per germline, CDR1 LNHDA and CDR2 SQIVND (reference sequence). In making TCR beta libraries, quantitative 5'-RACE with molecular barcodes was used. MiXCR was run by TCRdb on the 5' RACE reads, yielding one entry per CDR3 protein. The sample records some 220,000 distinct CDR3 sequences, about 6.7% being singletons. Overall study findings and caveats: Made up of under ten highly homologous variants, a TCR beta motif appeared characteristic of ankylosing spondylitis blood. Certain motif variants had earlier appeared in reactive arthritis synovial fluid and blood. Reportedly, significant enrichment of disease-linked clones occurred in matched ankylosing spondylitis synovial fluid.

The chain joins TRBV19 to TRBJ2-7; D gene ambiguous. The TCR was taken from a male donor with ankylosing spondylitis. Sequenced sample: blood, either unsorted or a sorted T cell fraction (not recorded which). As DNA, the CDR3 is TGTGCCAGTAGTACAGCGTCGGCTAGCTCCTACGAGCAGTACTTC. Protein sequence: CASSTASASSYEQYF.